Below are 26 T cell receptor beta chains sequenced from a single sample in a study of blood T cell repertoires in COVID-19. Repertoires were generated with immunoSEQ multiplex PCR, while TCRdb's copy carries only in-frame clones and drops some. The repertoire holds under 300,000 clones, with about 83% as singletons. Specimen: peripheral blood. These receptors all come from a man at least 80 years old with acute or convalescent COVID-19.

This chain links TRBV28 with TRBJ2-4; D possibly corresponds to TRBD1 (5 bases). The germline gives CDR1 MDHEN, CDR2 SYDVKM. V was trimmed by 3 bases and J by 6 bases, leaving 15 bases between them. This CDR3 is built from 15 residues. CDR3 coding DNA: TGTGCCAGCAGTTTTGCAGGGTTGGAGAGAAACATTCAGTACTTC. It yields the protein CASSFAGLERNIQYF.

The rearrangement uses TRBV19 and TRBJ2-6, with a weak D call TRBD2 (6 bases). The CDR3 runs to 18 residues. With 5 bases removed from V and 0 bases from J, the gap between germline ends came to 17 bases. The germline V gene has CDR1 LNHDA and CDR2 SQIVND (reference sequence). The CDR3 DNA follows: TGTGCCAGTAGTTCCTCCCCAGCGGGCCCCTCTGGGGCCAACGTCCTGACTTTC. As protein: CASSSSPAGPSGANVLTF. The variable domain in full, completed from reference TRBV19 and TRBJ2-6, reads DGGITQSPKYLFRKEGQNVTLSCEQNLNHDAMYWYRQDPGQGLRLIYYSQIVNDFQKGDIAEGYSVSREKKESFPLTVTSAQKNPTAFYLCASSSSPAGPSGANVLTFGAGSRLTVL.

This chain joins TRBV7-2 and TRBJ1-2, with TRBD1 as a possible D gene (6 bases). CDR1 is SGHTA and CDR2 is FQGNSA in the germline V gene. The CDR3 consists of 13 residues. V lost 3 bases to trimming and J lost 4 bases, with 9 bases between them. The CDR3 spells CASSFGTRYGYTF. CDR3 bases: TGTGCCAGCAGCTTCGGGACACGCTATGGCTACACCTTC.

V gene TRBV19 combines with J gene TRBJ1-5, with D perhaps matching TRBD1 (5 bases). Trimming removed 2 bases at V and 4 bases at J, with 12 bases between. The germline CDR1 and CDR2 sequences are LNHDA and SQIVND (reference sequence). The CDR3 loop spans 15 amino acids. CDR3 sequence: CASSIWGVGNQPQHF. In DNA form, the CDR3 reads TGTGCCAGTAGTATATGGGGGGTCGGTAATCAGCCCCAGCATTTT.

The chain recombines TRBV6-1 with TRBJ2-1; D gene uncertain. This CDR3 is built from 17 residues. Germline CDR1 MNHNS, CDR2 SASEGT. V was clipped by 1 base and J by 2 bases, with 15 bases between them. CDR3 nucleotides: TGTGCCAGCAGTGAAGTTCGGTCAGTCAGCGCCTACAATGAGCAGTTCTTC. As protein: CASSEVRSVSAYNEQFF.

The V and J genes are TRBV7-9 and TRBJ1-5; TRBD1 agrees at 8 bases. CDR3 length: 15 amino acids. Germline trimming cut 1 base from V and 7 bases from J; bases unmatched to any gene: 6. Germline-derived CDR1 and CDR2 are SEHNR and FQNEAQ (reference sequence). This CDR3 reads CASSLGGTGNQPQHF. The CDR3, as DNA: TGTGCCAGCAGCTTAGGAGGGACAGGAAACCAGCCCCAGCATTTT.

Only one count was recorded for this clone. V and J are TRBV6-5 and TRBJ1-5; D gene unclear. The germline CDR1 and CDR2 sequences are MNHEY and SVGAGI. V was cut by 0 bases and J by 2 bases, with 8 bases left in between. The CDR3 consists of 15 residues. CDR3 region: CASSYSGSGNQPQHF. CDR3 nucleotides: TGTGCCAGCAGTTACTCCGGGAGTGGCAATCAGCCCCAGCATTTT.

The chain combines TRBV4-1 with TRBJ2-1, with 9 bases that match TRBD2. V trimming: 2 bases; J trimming: 5 bases; junction bases outside the gene matches: 4. Germline V gives CDR1 MGHRA, CDR2 YSYEKL. The CDR3 consists of 15 residues. CDR3 nucleotides: TGCGCCAGCAGCCAAATACTAGCGGGCAACAATGAGCAGTTCTTC. Residues: CASSQILAGNNEQFF.

The gene calls are TRBV2 and TRBJ1-3; D remains ambiguous. Germline V gene sequence: CDR1 SNHLY, CDR2 FYNNEI. V was clipped by 7 bases and J by 0 bases, with 16 bases between them. This CDR3 spans 16 amino acids. CDR3 nucleotide sequence: TGTGCCAGCACTCTGGACGGAGGATTCTCTGGAAACACCATATATTTT. Encoded protein: CASTLDGGFSGNTIYF.

This rearrangement joins TRBV28 to TRBJ2-2; D call uncertain. Germline CDR1 reads MDHEN; CDR2 reads SYDVKM. The V end lost 7 bases, the J end lost 1 base, and 10 bases lay between the germline ends. The CDR3 spans 14 residues. The CDR3 DNA is TGTGCCAGCATACCTGACATGAACACCGGGGAGCTGTTTTTT. Protein product: CASIPDMNTGELFF.

The chain carries TRBV2 and TRBJ1-6; TRBD1 aligns across 7 bases. This CDR3 has 15 residues. After removal of 7 bases from V and 5 bases from J, the junction contained 8 bases not matched to a gene. Germline CDR1 and CDR2: SNHLY and FYNNEI. CDR3 sequence reads: CASTGGDRNNSPLHF. Here the CDR3 DNA reads TGTGCCAGCACCGGCGGGGACAGAAATAATTCACCCCTCCACTTT. Full variable domain (remainder filled in from reference TRBV2 and TRBJ1-6): EPEVTQTPSHQVTQMGQEVILRCVPISNHLYFYWYRQILGQKVEFLVSFYNNEISEKSEIFDDQFSVERPDGSNFTLKIRSTKLEDSAMYFCASTGGDRNNSPLHFGNGTRLTVT.

In DNA form, the CDR3 reads TGTGCCAGCAGTTCGAACCCAGACCGACTGTATAATTCACCCCTCCACTTT. This sequence encodes CASSSNPDRLYNSPLHF. J is TRBJ1-6 and V is TRBV27; D is unresolved. The V end was cut by 4 bases, the J end by 4 bases, with 17 bases between. Germline V gives CDR1 MNHEY, CDR2 SMNVEV (reference sequence). The CDR3 consists of 17 residues.

This chain links TRBV6-5 with TRBJ1-2; maybe TRBD1 (5 bases). V was trimmed by 3 bases and J by 7 bases, leaving 15 bases between them. Germline V gene sequence: CDR1 MNHEY, CDR2 SVGAGI. The CDR3 has 14 residues. The CDR3 DNA reads TGTGCCAGCAGTTATTTGGGGACTGCGGGTGGCTACACCTTC. Its protein is CASSYLGTAGGYTF.

The V call is TRBV6-5, the J call TRBJ2-7; possible D gene TRBD1, 6 bases. CDR1 is MNHEY, CDR2 SVGAGI, per germline. V shed 6 bases and J shed 0 bases, with 12 bases lying between them. This CDR3 has 14 amino acids. The CDR3 DNA reads TGTGCCAGCAGGACAGGCTGGGGCTCCTACGAGCAGTACTTC. It encodes CASRTGWGSYEQYF.

The rearrangement uses TRBV24-1 and TRBJ2-3, with TRBD1 matching over 8 bases. CDR3 length: 14 amino acids. V shed 7 bases, J shed 1 base, and the junction held 3 bases outside the gene matches. The germline CDR1 and CDR2 sequences are KGHDR and SFDVKD. As DNA, the CDR3 is TGTGCCACCAGGGGGACAGGTCGCACAGATACGCAGTATTTT. Protein sequence: CATRGTGRTDTQYF.

The rearrangement joins TRBV19 to TRBJ2-7; 7 positions match TRBD1. Unmatched junction bases numbered 9, after V lost 3 bases and J lost 4 bases. This CDR3 region has 15 residues. Germline V gives CDR1 LNHDA, CDR2 SQIVND (reference sequence). CDR3 residues: CASSIGTGAIYEQYF. The DNA of the CDR3 is TGTGCCAGTAGTATCGGAACAGGGGCGATATACGAGCAGTACTTC.

The chain couples TRBV5-5 to TRBJ2-1; 10 bases are shared with TRBD1. The V gene end was trimmed by 4 bases and the J gene end by 8 bases; junction bases not matched to a gene: 6. The V gene's germline CDR1 is SGHKS and CDR2 YYEKEE (reference sequence). The CDR3 is 14 residues long. CDR3 in DNA: TGTGCCAGCAGCGGAGGGACAGGGGAGTATGAGCAGTTCTTC. This gives the protein CASSGGTGEYEQFF.

This chain's CDR3 is CASSRFEGSTDTQYF. The CDR3 DNA follows: TGTGCCAGCAGCAGATTTGAGGGAAGTACAGATACGCAGTATTTT. The chain combines TRBV16 with TRBJ2-3, with D perhaps TRBD2 (5 bases). Germline V gene lookup returns CDR1 KGHSY and CDR2 FQNENV. CDR3 size: 15 residues. V lost 5 bases, J lost 3 bases, and 15 bases lay in between.

This rearrangement joins TRBV4-1 to TRBJ2-7, with D possibly being TRBD1 (6 bases). Germline CDR1 and CDR2: MGHRA and YSYEKL. The CDR3 covers 14 residues. Trimming left V 1 base short and J 5 bases short, with 12 bases between. CDR3 bases: TGCGCCAGCAGCCAAGCAGGGGTGGGGAACGAGCAGTACTTC. Its protein product is CASSQAGVGNEQYF.

The chain combines TRBV28 with TRBJ2-3; TRBD1 might be the D (7 bases). Germline loops: CDR1 MDHEN, CDR2 SYDVKM. Trimming took 9 bases from V and 4 from J, leaving 17 bases between them. The CDR3 loop spans 14 amino acids. CDR3 DNA: TGTGCCAGTCTTCGTGACAGGGAGGCAGATACGCAGTATTTT. This sequence encodes CASLRDREADTQYF.

This clone has only a few counts. The chain couples TRBV7-9 to TRBJ1-2; no reliable D call. This CDR3 comprises 14 residues. Germline V gene data show CDR1 as SEHNR and CDR2 as FQNEAQ (reference sequence). Trimming took 3 bases from V and 6 from J, leaving 14 bases between them. The CDR3, as DNA: TGTGCCAGCAGCTTTATTGGCAGAACAGATGGCTACACCTTC. This codes for CASSFIGRTDGYTF. The whole variable domain, remainder taken from reference TRBV7-9 and TRBJ1-2, is DTGVSQNPRHKITKRGQNVTFRCDPISEHNRLYWYRQTLGQGPEFLTYFQNEAQLEKSRLLSDRFSAERPKGSFSTLEIQRTEQGDSAMYLCASSFIGRTDGYTFGSGTRLTVV.

The CDR3, as DNA: TGTGCCAGCAGCCAAGAAGCGTCTAGTTTGATGACCCAGTACTTC. It encodes CASSQEASSLMTQYF. The chain employs TRBV3-1 (or the pseudogene TRBV3-2) and TRBJ2-5; D not resolved. The CDR3 is 15 amino acids. With 0 bases removed from V and 7 bases from J, the gap between germline ends came to 15 bases. Per germline, CDR1 LGHDT and CDR2 YNNKEL (reference sequence).

The chain has TRBV7-3 and TRBJ1-1, with D possibly matching TRBD1 (5 bases). V lost 4 bases and J 0 bases, leaving 6 bases between the germline ends. CDR1 is SGHTA, CDR2 FQGTGA, per germline. CDR3 length equals 13 residues. The CDR3 loop reads CASSSGVNTEAFF. The DNA of the CDR3 is TGTGCCAGCAGCTCGGGGGTGAACACTGAAGCTTTCTTT.

The rearrangement links TRBV3-1 (or the pseudogene TRBV3-2) to TRBJ1-1; D is perhaps TRBD1 (6 bases). V dropped 1 base and J dropped 5 bases, with 14 bases sitting between them. Germline values: CDR1 LGHDT, CDR2 YNNKEL (reference sequence). The CDR3 is 15 residues long. In DNA form, the CDR3 reads TGTGCCAGCAGCCAAGGTTCACAGGGCGGAACTGAAGCTTTCTTT. Translated: CASSQGSQGGTEAFF.

This clone was seen once. The chain uses TRBV6-1 and TRBJ2-1; 8 nucleotides match TRBD2. This CDR3 contains 16 residues. Germline CDR1 MNHNS, CDR2 SASEGT. The trim removed 2 bases at V and 2 bases at J, leaving 5 bases unmatched. CDR3 sequence: CASSEYSGGAYNEQFF. The CDR3 DNA sequence: TGTGCCAGCAGTGAATATTCCGGGGGGGCCTACAATGAGCAGTTCTTC.

The chain is built from TRBV11-2 and TRBJ2-6; D gene uncertain. This CDR3 spans 15 amino acids. The germline V gene encodes CDR1 SGHAT and CDR2 FQNNGV. Trimming removed 1 base at V and 0 bases at J, with 4 bases between. CDR3: CASSLGSSGANVLTF. The CDR3 coding sequence is TGTGCCAGCAGCTTAGGGAGCTCTGGGGCCAACGTCCTGACTTTC.